These T cell receptor beta chains were read from a single sample in a study of identical twins. TCRdb re-derived calls from the 5' RACE reads in MiXCR, one entry per CDR3 protein. The data contain a few hundred thousand distinct CDR3 sequences, approximately 11% of them singletons. Separately, the same data were catalogued under a study of yellow fever vaccine responses in identical twins.

The material sequenced was memory (CD45RO+) T cells sorted from blood. These receptors originate from a woman between 18 and 30 years old in good health. The CDR3 runs from the conserved cysteine through the conserved F or W.

CASRDPDTSYEQYF	TRBV5-4	TRBJ2-7
CAWRRVLAEAFF	TRBV30	TRBJ1-1
CASSPQQGVQETQYF	TRBV18	TRBJ2-5
CASSPGGGFEQYF	TRBV28	TRBJ2-7
CSARDYRYSTNEKLFF	TRBV20-1	TRBJ1-4
CSVGIGGSVSEALF	TRBV29-1	TRBJ1-1
CASSLELAGVGTDTQYF	TRBV11-2	TRBJ2-3
CSATPGGSPDTQYF	TRBV20-1	TRBJ2-3
CSVDPGDDTQYF	TRBV29-1	TRBJ2-3
CASSNPRGSGSHEQYF	TRBV28	TRBJ2-7
CSVWVGLDNEQFF	TRBV29-1	TRBJ2-1
CASSLRGRGDTGELFF	TRBV7-8	TRBJ2-2
CASSLKGLAGASLANEQFF	TRBV11-2	TRBJ2-1
CASSLGREGRYNEQFF	TRBV11-2	TRBJ2-1
CASRPTSVDYNEQFF	TRBV7-9	TRBJ2-1
CASSLGKNLDTQYF	TRBV11-1	TRBJ2-3
CASSQDPNRGLTGQFF	TRBV4-3	TRBJ2-1
CASSYSGGGLAGELFF	TRBV6-5	TRBJ2-2
CASSLGQGAHEQFF	TRBV12-3/TRBV12-4	TRBJ2-1
CASSLDLGRNTEAFF	TRBV27	TRBJ1-1
CASSLVGDYEQYF	TRBV5-1	TRBJ2-7
CASSYSGSGTGELFF	TRBV5-1	TRBJ2-2
CASSETGGPQPQHF	TRBV2	TRBJ1-5
CASSPGTGKTQETQYF	TRBV5-5	TRBJ2-5
CASSLDLANQVSGELFF	TRBV5-1	TRBJ2-2
CASSLVPSGPGDTQYF	TRBV7-2	TRBJ2-3
CASSPGRLSSYEQYF	TRBV7-2	TRBJ2-7
CASSQTPAQGNLGFF	TRBV3-1	TRBJ2-1
CASSPRGQETQYF	TRBV3-1	TRBJ2-5
CASSPSLAVIF	TRBV7-2	TRBJ2-1
CSDGELNF	TRBV29-1	TRBJ2-7
CASSGGALGYEQYF	TRBV9	TRBJ2-7
CTSSLAAGPYSGANVLTF	TRBV12-3/TRBV12-4	TRBJ2-6
CSARDGTGGNEAFF	TRBV20-1	TRBJ1-1
CASSQDWIPGSSYNSPLHF	TRBV4-3	TRBJ1-6
CASATRGAGDTQYF	TRBV7-9	TRBJ2-3
CASSFTGEETQYF	TRBV11-2	TRBJ2-5
CASRSGTSGYEQYF	TRBV12-3/TRBV12-4	TRBJ2-7
CASSLGLPSYNEQFF	TRBV5-6	TRBJ2-1
CASRTAGGVTGELFF	TRBV7-2	TRBJ2-2
CASSPLGTYTDTQYF	TRBV18	TRBJ2-3
CASSPSGTGGKQYF	TRBV5-6	TRBJ2-7
CASSLEGDSTGELFF	TRBV7-2	TRBJ2-2
CASSFGTVPSTDTQYF	TRBV5-6	TRBJ2-3
CAMGGAYNEQFF	TRBV2	TRBJ2-1